The 32 T cell receptor beta chains presented below share a single source sample, sequenced in a study of control samples from healthy donors and cancer patients. Sequenced by immunoSEQ multiplex PCR; TCRdb stores in-frame clones only, minus some. The sample lists over 100,000 clones, about nine tenths occurring once. Sequencing input: blood. These receptors were collected from a woman aged 50 to 60 in good health.

The V gene is TRBV21-1, the J gene TRBJ2-1; the table gives TRBD1 as D, unverified against the DNA. TRBV21-1 is annotated as a pseudogene. The CDR3 spans 13 residues. The CDR3 nucleotides read TGTGCCAGCAATGCAAGGATGGGACAGGGACGGTTCTTC. Translation gives CASNARMGQGRFF.

The chain joins TRBV30 to TRBJ2-1; 7 nucleotides align to TRBD1. V was clipped by 2 bases and J by 6 bases; unmatched bases: 7. Germline CDR1 GTSNPN, CDR2 SVGIG (reference sequence). The CDR3 has 14 residues. For the CDR3, the DNA is TGTGCCTGGAGTTACTCCGGGACAGCCAATGAGCAGTTCTTC. Translated: CAWSYSGTANEQFF.

The V and J genes are TRBV30 and TRBJ2-7; unclear D gene. Germline V gene lookup returns CDR1 GTSNPN and CDR2 SVGIG (reference sequence). The CDR3 consists of 13 residues. Trimming cost V 2 bases and J 6 bases, with 14 bases left between them. The chain's CDR3 is CAWSIKVSGEQYF. In DNA form, the CDR3 reads TGTGCCTGGAGTATTAAGGTCTCCGGCGAGCAGTACTTC.

This chain links TRBV12-5 with TRBJ1-5; D gene unclear. This CDR3 has 12 amino acids. V was shortened by 7 bases and J by 8 bases, with 12 bases between the two germline ends. Germline CDR1 reads LGHNT; CDR2 reads FRNRAP. Written as DNA, the CDR3 is TGTGCTAGTGCCCCGTTTGATGAGCCCCAGCATTTT. Translation: CASAPFDEPQHF.

CDR3: CASSIPGEYGYTF. CDR3 in DNA: TGTGCCAGTAGTATCCCCGGAGAATATGGCTACACCTTC. V and J are TRBV19 and TRBJ1-2; no definite D call. V gave up 3 bases and J gave up 5 bases, with 10 bases separating them. Germline V gene lookup returns CDR1 LNHDA and CDR2 SQIVND (reference sequence). The CDR3 extends over 13 amino acids.

This chain uses TRBV5-4 with TRBJ1-6; TRBD1 matches at 12 bases. Germline-derived CDR1 and CDR2 are SGHNT and YYREEE (reference sequence). Trimming cost V 4 bases and J 6 bases; bases outside gene matches: 11. The CDR3 is 18 amino acids. The CDR3: CASSTPGQGASGNSPLHF. The CDR3 DNA reads as TGTGCCAGCAGCACCCCGGGACAGGGGGCATCGGGTAATTCACCCCTCCACTTT.

V usage is TRBV2 and J usage is TRBJ2-1; 7 bases are shared with TRBD1. The CDR3 spans 12 residues. The ends lost 6 bases at V and 9 bases at J; junction bases unmatched: 5. Germline V gives CDR1 SNHLY, CDR2 FYNNEI. The CDR3, as DNA: TGTGCCAGCAGAGTAACAGGGGTTGAGCAGTTCTTC. It translates to CASRVTGVEQFF.

In its sample, this clone was seen a few times. The chain carries TRBV6-1 and TRBJ2-3; possibly TRBD2 for D (7 bases). Trimming removed 1 base from V and 1 base from J, with 9 bases in between. CDR1 and CDR2 from the germline V gene are MNHNS and SASEGT. The CDR3 spans 15 residues. CDR3 loop: CASSEEGGGTDTQYF. CDR3 sequence (DNA): TGTGCCAGCAGTGAAGAAGGGGGGGGCACAGATACGCAGTATTTT.

The J gene is TRBJ1-1, the V gene TRBV6-5; TRBD1 agrees at 9 bases. Per the germline V gene, CDR1 is MNHEY and CDR2 is SVGAGI. Trimming removed 9 bases from V and 1 base from J; junction bases left unmatched: 3. The CDR3 loop spans 13 amino acids. CDR3 region: CASDRGGNTEAFF. The CDR3 DNA reads as TGTGCCAGTGACAGGGGGGGGAACACTGAAGCTTTCTTT.

V usage is TRBV4-2 and J usage is TRBJ2-7, with 8 nucleotides matching TRBD2. The V gene's germline CDR1 is LGHNA and CDR2 YNFKEQ. The CDR3 spans 14 residues. V lost 1 base, J lost 2 bases, and 1 base stayed unmatched. This CDR3 is CASSQAGLAYEQYF. The DNA for the CDR3 is TGTGCCAGCAGCCAAGCGGGACTAGCCTACGAGCAGTACTTC.

This sequence joins TRBV10-3 and TRBJ2-7; the match to TRBD1 covers 8 bases. CDR1 is ENHRY and CDR2 is SYGVKD in the germline V gene. The CDR3 is 14 amino acids. V shed 6 bases and J 4 bases; nucleotides not matched to a gene: 8. DNA of the CDR3: TGTGCCATCAGGCCCACGGACAGGGTATACGAGCAGTACTTC. It specifies CAIRPTDRVYEQYF.

This clone was found a few times. At the DNA level, this CDR3 is encoded by other sequences in the same sample as well. This chain connects TRBV6-1 to TRBJ1-1; tentatively, D is TRBD1 (6 bases). Germline CDR1 MNHNS, CDR2 SASEGT. Trimming removed 1 base at V and 2 bases at J, with 8 bases between. This CDR3 spans 14 amino acids. CDR3 amino acids: CASSEEGTNTEAFF. CDR3 nucleotides: TGTGCCAGCAGTGAAGAAGGGACAAACACTGAAGCTTTCTTT.

This clone was seen more than once but under ten times. J is TRBJ1-5 and V is TRBV6-2 or TRBV6-3; 10 nucleotides match TRBD1. V was pared by 6 bases and J by 6 bases, with 8 bases of the junction left unmatched. Germline V gene sequence: CDR1 MNHEY, CDR2 SVGEGT. This CDR3 region has 15 residues. The CDR3 region is CASSQTGGNGQPQHF. The CDR3 DNA reads TGTGCCAGCAGCCAGACAGGGGGCAACGGTCAGCCCCAGCATTTT.

This chain joins TRBV2 and TRBJ1-6; D uncertain. The V gene's germline CDR1 is SNHLY and CDR2 FYNNEI. The CDR3 is 14 amino acids. The V end lost 7 bases, the J end lost 5 bases, and 12 bases lay between the germline ends. CDR3 loop: CASTLSLDNSPLHF. The CDR3 DNA sequence: TGTGCCAGCACCTTGTCTCTGGATAATTCACCCCTCCACTTT.

The CDR3 DNA reads TGTGCCAGTAATGACGGAGCAGGGCCGAACCAAGAGACCCAGTACTTC. Translated: CASNDGAGPNQETQYF. V gene TRBV19 combines with J gene TRBJ2-5; perhaps TRBD1 as D (5 bases). The CDR3 contains 16 residues. V was pared by 7 bases and J by 0 bases, with 18 bases between. CDR1 and CDR2 (germline): LNHDA, SQIVND (reference sequence).

Comments on this clone: This same CDR3 is encoded by further DNA sequences in the sample. The rearrangement uses TRBV29-1 and TRBJ1-2, with D perhaps TRBD1 (5 bases). Trimming took off 3 bases at V and 2 bases at J, with 10 bases between the two ends. CDR1 and CDR2 from the germline V gene are SQVTM and ANQGSEA. This CDR3 contains 13 residues. The CDR3 is CSVDDRGNYGYTF. The CDR3 DNA sequence: TGCAGCGTTGACGATCGGGGGAACTATGGCTACACCTTC.

Comments on this clone: Sequence at one end of the junction differs from germline and may be a read error. The chain is built from TRBV5-1 and TRBJ2-7, with 7 nucleotides matching TRBD2. The CDR3 covers 12 residues. From germline, CDR1 is SGHRS and CDR2 YFSETQ. As DNA, the CDR3 is TGCGCCCGCAGCGTTGGGGGGGGCGAGCAGTACTTC. Protein product: CARSVGGGEQYF.

The genes are TRBV19 and TRBJ1-1; D possibly corresponds to TRBD1 (5 bases). V lost 7 bases to trimming and J lost 6 bases, with 21 bases between them. The CDR3 covers 15 residues. Germline CDR1 reads LNHDA; CDR2 reads SQIVND (reference sequence). The DNA for the CDR3 is TGTGCCAGTATCGATCTTGGGGGAGCGGCTTCTGAAGCTTTCTTT. As protein: CASIDLGGAASEAFF.

V usage is TRBV6-5 and J usage is TRBJ1-2; D is unclear. Germline CDR1 MNHEY, CDR2 SVGAGI. The CDR3 sequence is 13 residues long. The ends were cut back, 5 bases at V and 3 bases at J, with 10 bases in the middle. The CDR3 nucleotides read TGTGCCAGCAGTCGGGTCCCCGACTATGGCTACACCTTC. This sequence encodes CASSRVPDYGYTF.

The chain couples TRBV28 to TRBJ2-7; D might be TRBD1 or TRBD2, each matching 5 bases. Germline values: CDR1 MDHEN, CDR2 SYDVKM. V was shortened by 2 bases and J by 2 bases, with 16 bases between the two germline ends. The CDR3 runs to 16 residues. The CDR3 loop is CASSLHLGTRAYEQYF. CDR3 DNA: TGTGCCAGCAGTTTACATCTAGGGACGAGGGCCTACGAGCAGTACTTC.

V usage is TRBV28 and J usage is TRBJ1-6, with a weak D call TRBD1 (5 bases). From germline, CDR1 is MDHEN and CDR2 SYDVKM. CDR3 length equals 13 residues. V dropped 4 bases and J dropped 13 bases, with 14 bases sitting between them. The CDR3 region is CASSWAGRSPLHF. The CDR3 DNA reads as TGTGCCAGCAGTTGGGCAGGGCGGTCTCCCCTCCACTTT. The entire variable domain, with the rest obtained from reference TRBV28 and TRBJ1-6, is as follows: DVKVTQSSRYLVKRTGEKVFLECVQDMDHENMFWYRQDPGLGLRLIYFSYDVKMKEKGDIPEGYSVSREKKERFSLILESASTNQTSMYLCASSWAGRSPLHFGNGTRLTVT.

This chain joins TRBV5-1 and TRBJ2-3; 8 nucleotides match TRBD2. Germline V gene lookup returns CDR1 SGHRS and CDR2 YFSETQ. This CDR3 spans 16 amino acids. The V gene end was trimmed by 2 bases and the J gene end by 1 base; junction bases not matched to a gene: 6. The CDR3 DNA reads TGCGCCAGCAGCTTAATAGCGGGACTCGGCACAGATACGCAGTATTTT. This encodes CASSLIAGLGTDTQYF. The whole variable domain, remainder taken from reference TRBV5-1 and TRBJ2-3, is KAGVTQTPRYLIKTRGQQVTLSCSPISGHRSVSWYQQTPGQGLQFLFEYFSETQRNKGNFPGRFSGRQFSNSRSEMNVSTLELGDSALYLCASSLIAGLGTDTQYFGPGTRLTVL.

The rearrangement uses TRBV18 and TRBJ2-3; D might be TRBD1 or TRBD2, each matching 5 bases. Trimming left V 3 bases short and J 2 bases short, with 18 bases between. The CDR3 consists of 17 residues. The germline V gene encodes CDR1 KGHSH and CDR2 LQKENI. The CDR3 sequence: CASSPRGPDTNTDTQYF. The CDR3 nucleotides are TGTGCCAGCTCACCGCGCGGGCCGGACACTAACACAGATACGCAGTATTTT.

This clone was picked up one time. The chain employs TRBV29-1 and TRBJ2-7; 11 bases are a match to TRBD2. The CDR3 covers 16 residues. CDR1 SQVTM and CDR2 ANQGSEA come from the germline V gene. V gave up 7 bases and J gave up 1 base; unmatched junction bases: 12. The CDR3 DNA sequence: TGCAGCGCGACAAGAGGACTAGCGGGCGGATCCTACGAGCAGTACTTC. It translates to CSATRGLAGGSYEQYF.

The chain links TRBV6-1 to TRBJ1-1; D not certain. Per the germline V gene, CDR1 is MNHNS and CDR2 is SASEGT. Trimming left V 1 base short and J 5 bases short, with 11 bases between. This CDR3 region has 14 residues. This CDR3 reads CASSEGKGGTEAFF. CDR3 DNA sequence: TGTGCCAGCAGTGAAGGCAAGGGTGGTACTGAAGCTTTCTTT.

The rearrangement uses TRBV18 and TRBJ1-5; 8 bases align to TRBD1. The ends lost 4 bases at V and 1 base at J; junction bases unmatched: 3. The CDR3 runs to 15 residues. CDR1 and CDR2 from the germline V gene are KGHSH and LQKENI. The CDR3 here is CASSLTGVSNQPQHF. The CDR3 DNA sequence: TGTGCCAGCTCACTGACAGGGGTGAGCAATCAGCCCCAGCATTTT.

V is TRBV3-1 (or the pseudogene TRBV3-2) and J is TRBJ2-3, with 8 positions matching TRBD2. Germline V gene data show CDR1 as LGHDT and CDR2 as YNNKEL (reference sequence). J lost 7 bases, V lost 1 base, and 7 bases had no gene match. This CDR3 has 15 residues. The CDR3 loop is CASSQVTGGPNTQYF. The CDR3 DNA follows: TGTGCCAGCAGCCAAGTGACGGGAGGGCCGAATACGCAGTATTTT.

The chain recombines TRBV11-2 with TRBJ2-7; 8 nucleotides match TRBD2. The CDR3 is 14 residues long. Germline loops: CDR1 SGHAT, CDR2 FQNNGV. The V segment lost 6 bases and the J segment 2 bases; nucleotides outside the gene matches: 6. The CDR3 loop reads CASSSPGGTYEQYF. Here the CDR3 DNA reads TGTGCCAGCAGTTCTCCGGGAGGGACCTACGAGCAGTACTTC.

The chain links TRBV5-1 to TRBJ1-1; maybe TRBD1 (6 bases). This CDR3 has 15 residues. Deletions cut 4 bases from V and 4 bases from J, with 17 bases between. Germline assignment: CDR1 SGHRS and CDR2 YFSETQ. The CDR3 DNA is TGCGCCAGCAGCAACCCGACAGGCCCAGCCACTGAAGCTTTCTTT. This gives the protein CASSNPTGPATEAFF.

The chain couples TRBV7-9 to TRBJ2-1, with 7 bases lining up with TRBD1. The CDR3 sequence is 13 residues long. Germline V gene sequence: CDR1 SEHNR, CDR2 FQNEAQ (reference sequence). The V and J ends lost 4 bases and 3 bases, in that order; junction bases with no gene match: 0. This chain's CDR3 is CASSWDSYNEQFF. In nucleotides, the CDR3 is TGTGCCAGCAGCTGGGACAGCTACAATGAGCAGTTCTTC.

This sequence joins TRBV5-6 and TRBJ1-4; no firm D call. Per germline, CDR1 SGHDT and CDR2 YYEEEE. Trimming removed 3 bases at V and 6 bases at J, with 12 bases between. CDR3 size: 14 residues. CDR3: CASSSETLHEKLFF. DNA for the CDR3: TGTGCCAGCAGCTCTGAGACTTTGCATGAAAAACTGTTTTTT.

The V call is TRBV28, the J call TRBJ1-3; D is perhaps TRBD1 (6 bases). The V gene lost 3 bases and the J gene lost 4 bases, with 10 bases spanning the gap. The CDR3 sequence is 14 residues long. CDR1 is MDHEN, CDR2 SYDVKM, per germline. This chain's CDR3 is CASSFPGDGNTIYF. CDR3 nucleotides: TGTGCCAGCAGTTTCCCAGGGGACGGAAACACCATATATTTT.